This TCR beta chain was profiled in a study of T cells in Graves' hyperthyroidism and ophthalmopathy. Hyperthyroidism patients were newly diagnosed, had disease duration under 2 months, and were aged 18 to 65 years. Exclusion of a patient resulted from uncontrolled infection, other autoimmune disease, pregnancy or lactation. The blood sample was taken at first hyperthyroidism diagnosis, before any ophthalmopathy symptoms. This clonotype occurred many times. What it binds is not known. Points from the study as a whole: Clonotypes that were expanded in thyroid above 0.001 mostly appeared in blood too.

Researchers amplified the TCR beta CDR3 regions from RNA transcripts. In the first-round RT-PCR of the TCR CDR3, the HTBI primer set was used. Via MiXCR, TCRdb re-called the multiplex PCR reads, giving one row per CDR3 protein. The table lists under 350,000 distinct CDR3 sequences, about 14% of them singletons, with 7% to 8.5% in the top ten. The CDR3 has 12 residues. J lost 3 bases, V lost 6 bases, and 2 bases had no gene match. The V gene is TRBV12-3 or TRBV12-4, the J gene TRBJ2-7; 7 bases align to TRBD1. This receptor was obtained from a woman in her thirties with Graves' hyperthyroidism that later progressed to Graves' ophthalmopathy. The sample taken for sequencing was blood. The CDR3: CASRGQHYEQYF. CDR3 sequence (DNA): TGTGCCAGCAGGGGACAGCACTACGAGCAGTACTTC.